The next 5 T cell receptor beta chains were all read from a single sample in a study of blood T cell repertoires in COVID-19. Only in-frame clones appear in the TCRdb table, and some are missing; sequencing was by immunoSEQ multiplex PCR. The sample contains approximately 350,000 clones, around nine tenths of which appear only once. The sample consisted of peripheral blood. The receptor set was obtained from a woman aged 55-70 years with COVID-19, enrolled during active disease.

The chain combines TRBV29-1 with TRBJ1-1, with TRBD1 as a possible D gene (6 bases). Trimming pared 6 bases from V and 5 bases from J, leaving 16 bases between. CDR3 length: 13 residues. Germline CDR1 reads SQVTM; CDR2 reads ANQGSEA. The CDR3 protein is CSVGRGPETEAFF. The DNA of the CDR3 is TGCAGCGTCGGGCGGGGGCCGGAGACTGAAGCTTTCTTT.

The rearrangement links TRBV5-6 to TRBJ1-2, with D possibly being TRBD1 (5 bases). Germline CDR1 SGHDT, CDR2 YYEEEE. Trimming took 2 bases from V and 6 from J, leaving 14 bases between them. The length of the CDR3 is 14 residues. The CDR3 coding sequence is TGTGCCAGCAGCTTCCCGACGGGGGGACATGGCTACACCTTC. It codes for CASSFPTGGHGYTF.

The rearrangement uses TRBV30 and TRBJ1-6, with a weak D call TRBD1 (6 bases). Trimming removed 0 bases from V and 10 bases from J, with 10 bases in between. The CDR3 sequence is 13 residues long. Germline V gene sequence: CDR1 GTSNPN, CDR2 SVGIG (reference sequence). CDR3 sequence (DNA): TGTGCCTGGAGTGTATCCAGGGGATCACCCCTCCACTTT. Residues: CAWSVSRGSPLHF.

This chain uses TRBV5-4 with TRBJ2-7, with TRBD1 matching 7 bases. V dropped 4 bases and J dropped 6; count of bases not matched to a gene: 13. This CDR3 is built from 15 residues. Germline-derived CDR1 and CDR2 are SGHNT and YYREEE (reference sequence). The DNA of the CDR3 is TGTGCCAGCAGCCTAACCGACAGGGAAGTTAGCGAGCAGTACTTC. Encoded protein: CASSLTDREVSEQYF.

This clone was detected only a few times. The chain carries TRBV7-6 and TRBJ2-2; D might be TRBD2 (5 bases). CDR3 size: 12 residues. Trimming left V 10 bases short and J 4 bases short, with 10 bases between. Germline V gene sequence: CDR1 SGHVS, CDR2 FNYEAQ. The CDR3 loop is CAIRAGTGELFF. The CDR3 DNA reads TGTGCCATCCGGGCGGGCACCGGGGAGCTGTTTTTT.